One and the same sample provided the 30 T cell receptor beta chains below, sequenced in a study of cytomegalovirus exposure and HLA in healthy donors (dated by TCRdb to about 2017). The library came from the immunoSEQ multiplex PCR assay. For the multiplex PCR, a mixture combining 60 forward primers for TCR Vbeta segments and 13 reverse primers for TCR Jbeta segments was used. Sourced from immuneACCESS, this table was stored by TCRdb with only in-frame sequences that have V and J called. A share of the clones is absent; for the studies checked, an unresolved V gene accounts for under half, and the remainder has no known explanation. In this sample the table shows roughly 220,000 clones, 75% to 90% of which occur a single time. About 3% of the sample rests with the top ten. The specimen sequenced was PBMCs. Receptors were obtained from a woman in her thirties or forties in good health and CMV-seronegative.

This clone was observed once. This rearrangement joins TRBV9 to TRBJ1-1; 7 nucleotides match TRBD1. The V gene end was trimmed by 4 bases and the J gene end by 1 base; junction bases not matched to a gene: 7. This CDR3 is built from 15 residues. Germline V gene lookup returns CDR1 SGDLS and CDR2 YYNGEE. The CDR3 DNA reads TGTGCCAGCAGCCCTTACGGGGACAGGAACACTGAAGCTTTCTTT. It encodes CASSPYGDRNTEAFF.

The chain has TRBV6-6 and TRBJ1-2, with no clear D. Germline assignment: CDR1 MNHNY and CDR2 SVGAGI (reference sequence). The V end was cut by 9 bases, the J end by 0 bases, with 14 bases between. CDR3 length equals 14 residues. CDR3 DNA: TGTGCCAGTCGTCCACCTACAGCTAACTATGGCTACACCTTC. Amino acid sequence: CASRPPTANYGYTF.

The chain uses TRBV19 and TRBJ2-1; 7 nucleotides align to TRBD2. With 3 bases clipped from V and 6 bases from J, the junction kept 11 bases outside the gene matches. The CDR3 spans 16 residues. Germline values: CDR1 LNHDA, CDR2 SQIVND (reference sequence). CDR3 protein: CASSIAASGFSNEQFF. The DNA for the CDR3 is TGTGCCAGTAGTATCGCCGCTAGCGGATTTAGCAATGAGCAGTTCTTC.

The chain recombines TRBV30 with TRBJ1-5; TRBD1 is a possible D gene (6 bases). Between the trimmed V and J ends, which lost 1 base and 2 bases, there was a span of 12 bases. This CDR3 is 15 amino acids long. Germline-derived CDR1 and CDR2 are GTSNPN and SVGIG (reference sequence). The CDR3 here is CAWSGGLGGNQPQHF. The CDR3 DNA sequence: TGTGCCTGGAGTGGGGGGCTCGGTGGCAATCAGCCCCAGCATTTT.

V usage is TRBV19 and J usage is TRBJ2-7; a possible D gene is TRBD2 (6 bases). Germline V CDR1 and CDR2: LNHDA, SQIVND (reference sequence). V lost 1 base, J lost 0 bases, and 10 bases lay in between. The CDR3 loop spans 15 amino acids. The CDR3 spells CASSIAGGNSYEQYF. The CDR3 nucleotides read TGTGCCAGTAGTATAGCTGGCGGGAACTCCTACGAGCAGTACTTC.

The chain carries TRBV10-2 and TRBJ2-6, with 10 bases matching TRBD2. After removal of 0 bases from V and 6 bases from J, the junction contained 11 bases not matched to a gene. The CDR3 is made up of 19 amino acids. Germline CDR1 reads WSHSY; CDR2 reads SAAADI. The chain's CDR3 is CASSESTSGQALVANVLTF. For the CDR3, the DNA is TGCGCCAGCAGTGAGTCGACTAGCGGGCAAGCTCTGGTGGCCAACGTCCTGACTTTC.

A single count supports this clone. The chain is built from TRBV7-2 and TRBJ1-5, with D uncertain. The CDR3 sequence is 17 residues long. The V end lost 5 bases, the J end lost 0 bases, and 17 bases lay between the germline ends. CDR1 and CDR2 (germline): SGHTA, FQGNSA. DNA of the CDR3: TGTGCCAGCAGCCTATTTTCCGGGGATTATAGCAATCAGCCCCAGCATTTT. This translates into CASSLFSGDYSNQPQHF.

The chain has TRBV28 and TRBJ1-1; 7 nucleotides match TRBD1. Germline V gene sequence: CDR1 MDHEN, CDR2 SYDVKM. The CDR3 consists of 15 residues. V trimming: 6 bases; J trimming: 1 base; junction bases outside the gene matches: 8. The CDR3 here is CASSQMTGPNTEAFF. The CDR3 bases are TGTGCCAGCAGCCAAATGACAGGGCCGAACACTGAAGCTTTCTTT.

This chain links TRBV5-6 with TRBJ1-1; D is possibly TRBD1 (6 bases). Trimming took off 1 base at V and 1 base at J, with 11 bases between the two ends. This CDR3 spans 15 amino acids. Germline CDR1 reads SGHDT; CDR2 reads YYEEEE. Here the CDR3 reads CASSLFSRGNTEAFF. In DNA form, the CDR3 reads TGTGCCAGCAGCTTGTTCTCCAGGGGGAACACTGAAGCTTTCTTT.

Only a few counts were recorded for this clone. V usage is TRBV28 and J usage is TRBJ2-7, with D uncertain. V was shortened by 5 bases and J by 6 bases, with 17 bases between the two germline ends. The germline gives CDR1 MDHEN, CDR2 SYDVKM. The CDR3 extends over 14 amino acids. The CDR3 reads CASSIRHPGAEQYF. CDR3 DNA: TGTGCCAGCAGTATACGACACCCTGGTGCCGAGCAGTACTTC.

The chain joins TRBV7-9 to TRBJ2-7, with TRBD2 identical over 8 bases. This CDR3 has 15 amino acids. The germline V gene encodes CDR1 SEHNR and CDR2 FQNEAQ (reference sequence). Trimming at V came to 5 bases and at J to 4 bases, leaving 10 bases not matched to a gene. In nucleotides, the CDR3 is TGTGCCAGCAGCACCCGAAGCGGGAGAGGGTACGAGCAGTACTTC. Translation gives CASSTRSGRGYEQYF.

This sequence joins TRBV7-2 and TRBJ2-7; the match to TRBD2 covers 13 bases. Germline V lookup: CDR1 SGHTA, CDR2 FQGNSA. V was pared by 2 bases and J by 4 bases, with 2 bases of the junction left unmatched. The CDR3 contains 15 residues. The DNA for the CDR3 is TGTGCCAGCAGCTTATGGACTAGCGGGAGTTACGAGCAGTACTTC. This sequence encodes CASSLWTSGSYEQYF.

V is TRBV11-2 and J is TRBJ2-1; TRBD2 is a possible D gene (7 bases). Germline V lookup: CDR1 SGHAT, CDR2 FQNNGV. There are 17 residues in the CDR3. V was shortened by 2 bases and J by 10 bases, with 24 bases between the two germline ends. The CDR3 reads CASSLNRVASGRQEQFF. The CDR3 DNA reads TGTGCCAGCAGCTTAAACAGGGTAGCTAGCGGCCGCCAGGAGCAGTTCTTC. Full variable domain (outside the CDR3, taken from reference TRBV11-2 and TRBJ2-1): EAGVAQSPRYKIIEKRQSVAFWCNPISGHATLYWYQQILGQGPKLLIQFQNNGVVDDSQLPKDRFSAERLKGVDSTLKIQPAKLEDSAVYLCASSLNRVASGRQEQFFGPGTRLTVL.

The chain joins TRBV7-6 to TRBJ2-7, with 13 bases fitting TRBD2. V was clipped by 5 bases and J by 7 bases; unmatched bases: 8. Per the germline V gene, CDR1 is SGHVS and CDR2 is FNYEAQ. The CDR3 loop spans 15 amino acids. The CDR3 DNA sequence: TGTGCCAGCAGCATCTGGACTAGCGGGAGTGAAGAGCAGTACTTC. Its translation is CASSIWTSGSEEQYF.

This chain uses TRBV5-1 with TRBJ2-7; TRBD1 aligns across 9 bases. CDR1 and CDR2 from the germline V gene are SGHRS and YFSETQ. V lost 3 bases, J lost 4 bases, and 2 bases stayed unmatched. CDR3 size: 13 residues. The CDR3 DNA follows: TGCGCCAGCAGCTGGGACAGGGATTACGAGCAGTACTTC. It specifies CASSWDRDYEQYF.

This chain connects TRBV6-1 to TRBJ2-1, with a tentative D call TRBD2 (5 bases). V lost 11 bases and J 4 bases, leaving 18 bases between the germline ends. There are 14 residues in the CDR3. Per the germline V gene, CDR1 is MNHNS and CDR2 is SASEGT. CDR3 region: CASLTRGSYNEQFF. The DNA of the CDR3 is TGTGCCTCTCTAACCCGGGGATCTTACAATGAGCAGTTCTTC.

This chain links TRBV27 with TRBJ2-6; 12 bases fit TRBD2. The V gene's germline CDR1 is MNHEY and CDR2 SMNVEV (reference sequence). The trim removed 0 bases at V and 3 bases at J, leaving 6 bases unmatched. The CDR3 extends over 19 amino acids. In DNA form, the CDR3 reads TGTGCCAGCAGTTTATCGTACGGACTAGCGGGGTTTGGGGCCAACGTCCTGACTTTC. This codes for CASSLSYGLAGFGANVLTF. The full variable domain, completed using reference TRBV27 and TRBJ2-6, is EAQVTQNPRYLITVTGKKLTVTCSQNMNHEYMSWYRQDPGLGLRQIYYSMNVEVTDKGDVPEGYKVSRKEKRNFPLILESPSPNQTSLYFCASSLSYGLAGFGANVLTFGAGSRLTVL.

The chain links TRBV12-5 to TRBJ2-1; 13 bases align to TRBD2. The germline V gene has CDR1 LGHNT and CDR2 FRNRAP. The CDR3 is 21 amino acids. The V segment lost 0 bases and the J segment 0 bases; nucleotides outside the gene matches: 11. The chain's CDR3 is CASGLVFGGLAGPGSYNEQFF. Written as DNA, the CDR3 is TGTGCTAGTGGTTTGGTATTTGGGGGACTAGCGGGGCCCGGCTCCTACAATGAGCAGTTCTTC.

The chain couples TRBV5-1 to TRBJ2-3, with 7 bases fitting TRBD1. The CDR3 has 15 residues. V gave up 3 bases and J gave up 2 bases; unmatched junction bases: 6. Germline V lookup: CDR1 SGHRS, CDR2 YFSETQ. The CDR3 sequence: CASSSGTAPTDTQYF. CDR3 sequence (DNA): TGCGCCAGCAGCTCTGGGACAGCTCCCACAGATACGCAGTATTTT.

The chain is built from TRBV5-1 and TRBJ2-1; the D gene is possibly TRBD2 (6 bases). V lost 3 bases, J lost 9 bases, and 10 bases lay in between. The CDR3 totals 12 residues. The V gene's germline CDR1 is SGHRS and CDR2 YFSETQ. The CDR3 coding sequence is TGCGCCAGCAGCTGGACTACTGGTGAGCAGTTCTTC. This gives the protein CASSWTTGEQFF.

This clone was seen once. This chain uses TRBV30 with TRBJ2-5, with D maybe TRBD2 (6 bases). The end of the DNA is better explained by TRBJ2-7, so the J call may be wrong. The germline CDR1 and CDR2 sequences are GTSNPN and SVGIG (reference sequence). The CDR3 is made up of 14 amino acids. CDR3 in DNA: TGTGCCTGGATCCAGGCGGGACCGACCTACGAGCAGTACTTC. Translating gives CAWIQAGPTYEQYF.

The chain employs TRBV5-1 and TRBJ2-1; TRBD1 aligns across 11 bases. This CDR3 has 17 residues. Per germline, CDR1 SGHRS and CDR2 YFSETQ. The V and J ends lost 4 bases and 4 bases, in that order; junction bases with no gene match: 10. CDR3 sequence (DNA): TGCGCCAGCAGCCCTGGGGGGACAGGGGGTCTGTACAATGAGCAGTTCTTC. This sequence encodes CASSPGGTGGLYNEQFF.

This clone came up a few times. V usage is TRBV5-1 and J usage is TRBJ2-5, with D possibly matching TRBD2 (5 bases). The CDR3 is 15 residues long. The ends were cut back, 4 bases at V and 2 bases at J, with 15 bases in the middle. Germline-derived CDR1 and CDR2 are SGHRS and YFSETQ. CDR3 sequence reads: CASSRGSSGQETQYF. CDR3 nucleotides: TGCGCCAGCAGCCGAGGATCGTCGGGGCAAGAGACCCAGTACTTC. The full variable domain, completed using reference TRBV5-1 and TRBJ2-5, is KAGVTQTPRYLIKTRGQQVTLSCSPISGHRSVSWYQQTPGQGLQFLFEYFSETQRNKGNFPGRFSGRQFSNSRSEMNVSTLELGDSALYLCASSRGSSGQETQYFGPGTRLLVL.

This chain links TRBV12-5 with TRBJ1-1, with 8 bases lining up with TRBD1. V trimming: 6 bases; J trimming: 11 bases; junction bases outside the gene matches: 5. The V gene's germline CDR1 is LGHNT and CDR2 FRNRAP. The CDR3 consists of 11 residues. The DNA of the CDR3 is TGTGCTAGTGGGGTACAGGGGGGCGCTTTCTTT. This sequence encodes CASGVQGGAFF.

The chain employs TRBV5-5 and TRBJ1-2; D may be TRBD1 (5 bases). The CDR3 has 14 residues. Deletions cut 4 bases from V and 4 bases from J, with 14 bases between. In germline, CDR1 is SGHKS, CDR2 YYEKEE (reference sequence). DNA for the CDR3: TGTGCCAGCAGCCCAGCGGGGGGGTTCTATGGCTACACCTTC. Its translation: CASSPAGGFYGYTF.

This chain links TRBV7-3 with TRBJ2-2; 7 bases are a match to TRBD1. Germline V gene sequence: CDR1 SGHTA, CDR2 FQGTGA. V lost 5 bases and J lost 1; bases outside the gene matches: 7. The CDR3 spans 16 residues. This CDR3 reads CASSKSRDRNTGELFF. In nucleotides, the CDR3 is TGTGCCAGCAGCAAATCCCGGGACAGGAACACCGGGGAGCTGTTTTTT.

This clone was seen more than once but under ten times. The chain employs TRBV2 and TRBJ1-3, with TRBD1 matching 8 bases. This CDR3 has 14 amino acids. Germline V CDR1 and CDR2: SNHLY, FYNNEI. V trimming: 5 bases; J trimming: 4 bases; junction bases outside the gene matches: 4. As DNA, the CDR3 is TGTGCCAGCAGTCTGGACAGGGACGGAAACACCATATATTTT. It yields the protein CASSLDRDGNTIYF.

V usage is TRBV19 and J usage is TRBJ1-1, with D perhaps matching TRBD1 (5 bases). Trimming removed 6 bases at V and 0 bases at J, with 11 bases between. There are 14 residues in the CDR3. From germline, CDR1 is LNHDA and CDR2 SQIVND (reference sequence). CDR3: CASSSGGVNTEAFF. The CDR3 bases are TGTGCCAGTAGCTCCGGGGGGGTGAACACTGAAGCTTTCTTT.

V gene TRBV2 combines with J gene TRBJ2-3; D is uncertain. CDR3 length: 12 residues. CDR1 is SNHLY and CDR2 is FYNNEI in the germline V gene. Trimming took 8 bases from V and 4 from J, leaving 10 bases between them. The CDR3 spells CASVGVADTQYF. The CDR3 coding sequence is TGTGCCAGCGTTGGAGTGGCAGATACGCAGTATTTT. Drawing the rest from reference TRBV2 and TRBJ2-3, the complete variable domain is EPEVTQTPSHQVTQMGQEVILRCVPISNHLYFYWYRQILGQKVEFLVSFYNNEISEKSEIFDDQFSVERPDGSNFTLKIRSTKLEDSAMYFCASVGVADTQYFGPGTRLTVL.

The chain employs TRBV27 and TRBJ1-5, with no clear D. Trimming left V 2 bases short and J 4 bases short, with 12 bases between. Germline CDR1 reads MNHEY; CDR2 reads SMNVEV (reference sequence). The CDR3 spans 15 residues. CDR3 nucleotides: TGTGCCAGCAGTTTAATGAGGGCCTGGAATCAGCCCCAGCATTTT. This sequence encodes CASSLMRAWNQPQHF.